This T cell receptor (beta chain) is from a study of regulatory T cells in long-lasting Graves disease. Study conclusions and caveats: With a few thousand shared public clonotypes, persistent patients exceeded new patients, who shared approximately 880.

This clonotype appeared many times. The antigen remains unidentified. Time point specified: newly diagnosed GD, antithyroid drugs for less than 3 months. Preparation of the TCR library used RNA extracted from PBMCs. Diagnoses of Graves' disease were made by American Thyroid Association guidelines. Roughly 9.2 milliliters of peripheral blood were drawn into EDTA tubes. According to the study, TCR beta libraries were built with iRepertoire HTBI primers and CDR3-region Arm-PCR. TCRdb fed the multiplex PCR reads into MiXCR, producing one record per CDR3 protein. The sample contains approximately 210,000 distinct CDR3 sequences, around 20% of which appear only once. The clonotype was recovered from a female donor with Graves disease. This sample comprised peripheral blood mononuclear cells (PBMCs), obtained at new diagnosis, from a patient treated with antithyroid drugs.

This CDR3 reads CASSPQTSGSYNEQFF. In nucleotides, the CDR3 is TGTGCCAGCTCACCTCAGACTAGCGGGAGCTACAATGAGCAGTTCTTC. The J gene is TRBJ2-1, the V gene TRBV18; TRBD2 agrees at 12 bases. Germline CDR1 reads KGHSH; CDR2 reads LQKENI. Germline trimming cut 3 bases from V and 3 bases from J; bases unmatched to any gene: 3. This CDR3 is built from 16 residues. The variable domain in full, completed from reference TRBV18 and TRBJ2-1, reads NAGVMQNPRHLVRRRGQEARLRCSPMKGHSHVYWYRQLPEEGLKFMVYLQKENIIDESGMPKERFSAEFPKEGPSILRIQQVVRGDSAAYFCASSPQTSGSYNEQFFGPGTRLTVL.